The 12 T cell receptor beta chains in this list originate from one sample, sequenced in a study of early T cells in non-severe SARS-CoV-2 infection. TCRdb reprocessed the 5' RACE reads with MiXCR, giving one entry per CDR3 protein. The sample lists 65,000 to 80,000 distinct CDR3 sequences, around 13% seen once, with 1.1% in the top ten. Input material: whole blood. Receptor source: an adult who was a healthcare worker with PCR-confirmed SARS-CoV-2 infection or an uninfected control (not recorded which).

This clonotype was seen repeatedly, ten times or more. The gene calls are TRBV7-2 and TRBJ1-1; D gene uncertain. CDR3 size: 14 residues. Trimming left V 5 bases short and J 3 bases short, with 13 bases between. CDR1 is SGHTA, CDR2 FQGNSA, per germline. CDR3: CASSLLDTYTEAFF. The DNA of the CDR3 is TGTGCCAGCAGCCTCTTAGACACATACACTGAAGCTTTCTTT.

The V call is TRBV7-9, the J call TRBJ1-1, with D possibly TRBD1 on 5 matching bases. CDR1 SEHNR and CDR2 FQNEAQ come from the germline V gene (reference sequence). V dropped 6 bases and J dropped 0 bases, with 14 bases sitting between them. This CDR3 region has 15 residues. The CDR3 DNA sequence: TGTGCCAGCAGGAATAAACAGGTTTTGAACACTGAAGCTTTCTTT. Translating it yields CASRNKQVLNTEAFF. Full variable domain (remainder filled in from reference TRBV7-9 and TRBJ1-1): DTGVSQNPRHKITKRGQNVTFRCDPISEHNRLYWYRQTLGQGPEFLTYFQNEAQLEKSRLLSDRFSAERPKGSFSTLEIQRTEQGDSAMYLCASRNKQVLNTEAFFGQGTRLTVV.

This clonotype showed up many times. V is TRBV5-4 and J is TRBJ2-3; D gene ambiguous. Between the trimmed V and J ends, which lost 0 bases and 1 base, there was a span of 3 bases. The CDR3 has 13 residues. Germline CDR1 reads SGHNT; CDR2 reads YYREEE (reference sequence). The CDR3 region is CASSLAGTDTQYF. The CDR3 DNA is TGTGCCAGCAGCTTGGCCGGCACAGATACGCAGTATTTT.

At least ten counts were recorded for this clonotype. This chain uses TRBV27 with TRBJ2-3, with a weak D call TRBD1 (6 bases). Trimming took off 4 bases at V and 6 bases at J, with 17 bases between the two ends. Germline V gene sequence: CDR1 MNHEY, CDR2 SMNVEV (reference sequence). The CDR3 contains 15 residues. In DNA, the CDR3 is TGTGCCAGCAGTTCCCAGGGGCGGGCGGCGGATACGCAGTATTTT. It yields the protein CASSSQGRAADTQYF.

This clonotype was found a few times. The rearrangement joins TRBV10-3 to TRBJ1-5; TRBD1 aligns across 10 bases. Germline CDR1 reads ENHRY; CDR2 reads SYGVKD. CDR3 size: 16 residues. V lost 4 bases and J lost 4; bases outside the gene matches: 7. CDR3 protein: CAISARDRGANQPQHF. CDR3 nucleotide sequence: TGTGCCATCAGTGCCCGGGACAGGGGAGCGAATCAGCCCCAGCATTTT.

This clonotype has just a few counts. V gene TRBV6-9 combines with J gene TRBJ2-3; TRBD1 matches 11 bases. This CDR3 region has 17 residues. Trimming removed 5 bases from V and 1 base from J; junction bases left unmatched: 8. From germline, CDR1 is MNHGY and CDR2 SVAAGI. The CDR3 reads CASSDRDRGFCTDTQYF. The CDR3 region has the DNA TGTGCCAGCAGTGACCGGGACAGGGGGTTCTGCACAGATACGCAGTATTTT.

This clonotype has at least ten counts. This chain joins TRBV20-1 and TRBJ2-5; no definite D call. CDR1 and CDR2 from the germline V gene are DFQATT and SNEGSKA (reference sequence). The CDR3 length is 10 residues. V lost 2 bases and J 4 bases, leaving 2 bases between the germline ends. CDR3 in amino acids: CSARLETQYF. The CDR3 DNA is TGCAGTGCTAGACTAGAGACCCAGTACTTC.

The chain has TRBV6-2 or TRBV6-3 and TRBJ2-1; 7 bases map to TRBD1. Germline CDR1 and CDR2: MNHEY and SVGEGT. Germline trimming cut 5 bases from V and 6 bases from J; bases unmatched to any gene: 4. CDR3 size: 13 residues. In DNA form, the CDR3 reads TGTGCCAGCAGTCAGGGGGTTTTCAATGAGCAGTTCTTC. Translating it yields CASSQGVFNEQFF.

The chain carries TRBV6-1 and TRBJ1-1; TRBD1 is a possible D gene (6 bases). Deletions cut 2 bases from V and 1 base from J, with 17 bases between. Germline CDR1 reads MNHNS; CDR2 reads SASEGT. CDR3 length: 17 amino acids. The CDR3, as DNA: TGTGCCAGCAGTGAAATGGGATTCGGGACACCGAACACTGAAGCTTTCTTT. Its translation: CASSEMGFGTPNTEAFF.

This clonotype occurred many times. The CDR3 region has the DNA TGTGCCAGCAGTTTGATTGGGACTAAAAGCAATGAGCAGTTCTTC. It yields the protein CASSLIGTKSNEQFF. V usage is TRBV28 and J usage is TRBJ2-1; TRBD2 matches at 7 bases. Germline assignment: CDR1 MDHEN and CDR2 SYDVKM. This CDR3 has 15 residues. Trimming cost V 3 bases and J 6 bases; bases outside gene matches: 8. The full variable domain, its missing parts supplied by reference TRBV28 and TRBJ2-1, is DVKVTQSSRYLVKRTGEKVFLECVQDMDHENMFWYRQDPGLGLRLIYFSYDVKMKEKGDIPEGYSVSREKKERFSLILESASTNQTSMYLCASSLIGTKSNEQFFGPGTRLTVL.

This clonotype has a count of ten or more. V is TRBV13 and J is TRBJ2-1, with a tentative D call TRBD1 (6 bases). V was cut by 3 bases and J by 8 bases, with 14 bases left in between. CDR1 and CDR2 (germline): PRHDT, FYEKMQ (reference sequence). The CDR3 length is 14 residues. The CDR3 DNA is TGTGCCAGCAGCTTTACAGGGCAACGAGATGAGCAGTTCTTC. Translated, it gives CASSFTGQRDEQFF.

This clonotype was seen ten or more times. The chain couples TRBV3-2 to TRBJ2-7; the table's D call, TRBD2, has no DNA check behind it. TRBV3-2 is marked as a pseudogene. CDR3 length: 13 amino acids. In DNA form, the CDR3 reads TGTGCCAGCAGCCAAGCTATCGGGGAGGAGCAGTACTTC. Protein: CASSQAIGEEQYF.